The entry that follows covers one T cell receptor (beta chain) sequence. The data derive from a study of T cells expressing NK-cell markers. Each CDR3 protein gets one entry in TCRdb, which reprocessed the 5' RACE reads and gives no DNA. The sample totals fewer than 300,000 distinct CDR3 sequences. The CDR3 extends over 15 amino acids. This TCR derives from a woman between 18 and 75 years old in good health. The rearrangement joins TRBV12-3 or TRBV12-4 to TRBJ2-3; TCRdb indicates TRBD2, and absent DNA this call remains unverified. Sample: blood T cells: a sorted CD56 or NKG2C T cell subset, CD4+ or CD8+ T cells, or bulk PBMC T cells (not recorded which). CDR3 sequence: CASNPERGGTDTQYF.